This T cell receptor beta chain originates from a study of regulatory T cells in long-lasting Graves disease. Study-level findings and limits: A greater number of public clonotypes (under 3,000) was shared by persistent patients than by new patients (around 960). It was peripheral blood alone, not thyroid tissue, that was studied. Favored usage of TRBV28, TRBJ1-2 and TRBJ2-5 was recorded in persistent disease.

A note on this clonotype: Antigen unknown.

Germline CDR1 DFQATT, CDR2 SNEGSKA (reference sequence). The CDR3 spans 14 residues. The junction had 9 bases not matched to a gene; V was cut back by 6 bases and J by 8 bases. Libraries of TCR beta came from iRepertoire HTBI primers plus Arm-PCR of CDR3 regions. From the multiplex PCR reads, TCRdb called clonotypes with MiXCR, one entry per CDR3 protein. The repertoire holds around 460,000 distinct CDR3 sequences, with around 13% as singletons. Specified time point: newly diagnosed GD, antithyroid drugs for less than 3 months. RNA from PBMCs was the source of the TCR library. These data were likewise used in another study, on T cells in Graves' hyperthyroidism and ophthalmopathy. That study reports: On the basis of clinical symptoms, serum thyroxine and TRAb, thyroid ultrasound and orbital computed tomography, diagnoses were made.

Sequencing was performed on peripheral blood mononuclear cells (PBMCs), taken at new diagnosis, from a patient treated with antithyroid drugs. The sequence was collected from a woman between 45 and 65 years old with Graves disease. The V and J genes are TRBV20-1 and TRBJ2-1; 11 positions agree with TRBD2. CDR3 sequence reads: CSASLAGGPDEQFF. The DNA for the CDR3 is TGCAGTGCGAGTTTAGCGGGAGGGCCCGATGAGCAGTTCTTC.